This T cell receptor beta chain emerged from a study of blood T cell repertoires in COVID-19 (dated by TCRdb to 2018 to 2020). For the wider study: The collaborator samples originated in the United States, Italy and Spain and spanned the acute and convalescent phases of COVID-19. The prospective study material was composed of cDNA or gDNA derived from T cells, B-cell-depleted T cells, or PBMCs. Deeply sampled blood TCRbeta repertoires from subjects exposed to, actively infected with, or recovered from COVID-19 were included in the dataset. The repertoires were made available in a free public database intended to serve as a resource for research on the immune response to SARS-CoV-2. The samples were drawn from the first 160 participants of the ongoing ImmuneRACE study and from 1,200 or so subjects provided by 6 global collaborators. Sample metadata almost always included a de-identified subject ID, COVID-19 status, age in years and sex. HLA class I and class II types, where available, came from metadata supplied by the sample provider rather than from assay-based typing.

Results and caveats for the whole study, not just this receptor: How much clinical and demographic metadata was included differed by source and by participant, and the metadata was provided uncurated.

TCRbeta CDR3 regions were amplified from genomic DNA by means of the immunoSEQ Assay, a bias-controlled multiplex PCR. The study's processing was this. Within the assay, amplification of reference gene primers was used to estimate how many nucleated cells each sample contained. To quantify the absolute abundance of each unique TCRbeta CDR3 rearrangement, sequence reads were collapsed and filtered. Productive Simpson clonality was computed per sample as the square root of Simpson's diversity index over productive rearrangements. The immuneACCESS repertoire file appears here via TCRdb, limited to in-frame rearrangements. These files lack a portion of the clones; in checked studies, under half of the deficit traces to unresolved V genes, and the cause of the others is not known. The V and J calls and clone size come from that table; D and trimming were worked out from the DNA. The sample has fewer than 300,000 clones on record, under 90% of them singletons. The ten largest clones take up 3.1% of the sample.

V loses 0 bases of germline sequence and J loses 4 bases, and the interval between the two ends is 20 bases. The CDR3 covers 18 residues, taking in both the cysteine and the phenylalanine. The entry retains the CDR3 DNA only, 54 bases that are in frame from base 1. The germline V gene (reference sequence) sets CDR1 to SGHKS and CDR2 to YYEKEE. Whole blood was collected in K2EDTA tubes by collaborating institutions according to the institutions' own protocols. Collaborator samples were shipped for TCRbeta analysis as frozen whole blood, isolated PBMCs, or DNA extracted from either sample type. A remark on this clone: Its antigen remains undetermined. The record has no base qualities; no much larger clone is one base away.

The V and J genes are TRBV5-5 and TRBJ1-5; 6 matching bases give a weak D call of TRBD1. The sequenced sample was peripheral blood. This TCR was sampled from a woman younger than 30 with acute or convalescent COVID-19. The CDR3 region reads CASSLVSRDNGKNQPQHF. The sequenced DNA: TGTGCCAGCAGCTTGGTGTCCAGGGACAACGGGAAGAATCAGCCCCAGCATTTT.